The 11 T cell receptor beta chains presented below share a single source sample, sequenced in a study of blood T cells in healthy people across ages. Primed by a sample-barcoded 5' primer and a J-beta primer mix, a second PCR proceeded for about 6 to 12 cycles. TCRdb redid the calling of the 5' RACE reads with MiXCR, one entry per CDR3 protein. The sample has 900,000 to 950,000 distinct CDR3 sequences, 29% seen once. The same sample was also used in a study of T cells of mothers and their children.

Sequencing was done on a sample of blood. These receptors all stem from a woman in her thirties or forties in good health.

This clonotype appeared a few times. V usage is TRBV6-7 and J usage is TRBJ2-1; TRBD2 matches at 12 bases. TRBV6-7 is annotated as an ORF whose role is uncertain. Trimming took 6 bases from V and 3 from J; bases not matched to a gene: 3. The CDR3 consists of 15 residues. CDR3 coding DNA: TGTGCCAGCAGACGACTAGCGGGGGACTACAATGAGCAGTTCTTC. This encodes CASRRLAGDYNEQFF.

This clonotype was seen a handful of times. The chain links TRBV6-2 or TRBV6-3 to TRBJ2-7; D may be TRBD1 (6 bases). The CDR3 totals 14 residues. In germline, CDR1 is MNHEY, CDR2 SVGEGT. The V end was cut by 7 bases, the J end by 0 bases, with 13 bases between. The CDR3 loop is CASKRTASSYEQYF. The CDR3 DNA sequence: TGTGCCAGCAAACGGACAGCTAGCTCCTACGAGCAGTACTTC.

V and J are TRBV7-9 and TRBJ2-1, with D possibly TRBD2 on 5 matching bases. The V gene lost 7 bases and the J gene lost 4 bases, with 17 bases spanning the gap. In germline, CDR1 is SEHNR, CDR2 FQNEAQ (reference sequence). The CDR3 runs to 15 residues. Here the CDR3 DNA reads TGTGCCAGCACCCTTGACATGACGGGATACAATGAGCAGTTCTTC. Translating gives CASTLDMTGYNEQFF.

This clonotype was found many times. The chain employs TRBV9 and TRBJ2-7; D may be TRBD2 (6 bases). Germline CDR1 is SGDLS and CDR2 is YYNGEE. The CDR3 is made up of 14 amino acids. Trimming removed 0 bases from V and 1 base from J, with 8 bases in between. CDR3 in DNA: TGTGCCAGCAGCGTAGCAGGGACTTCCTACGAGCAGTACTTC. Translating gives CASSVAGTSYEQYF.

CDR3 sequence reads: CSVEVTTGNTIYF. CDR3 bases: TGCAGCGTTGAAGTAACTACCGGAAACACCATATATTTT. The V gene is TRBV29-1, the J gene TRBJ1-3; D remains unclear. Between the trimmed V and J ends, which lost 1 base and 4 bases, there was a span of 8 bases. Germline V gene lookup returns CDR1 SQVTM and CDR2 ANQGSEA. The CDR3 has 13 residues.

J is TRBJ2-3 and V is TRBV7-2; perhaps TRBD2 as D (7 bases). V dropped 6 bases and J dropped 1 base, with 26 bases sitting between them. Per the germline V gene, CDR1 is SGHTA and CDR2 is FQGNSA. This CDR3 has 19 residues. CDR3 sequence: CASRRWGGLGLVGTDTQYF. The DNA of the CDR3 is TGTGCCAGCAGGAGATGGGGGGGCTTGGGGCTCGTGGGCACAGATACGCAGTATTTT.

This clonotype was observed at least ten times. The V call is TRBV11-2, the J call TRBJ2-7; D may be TRBD2 (5 bases). Trimming removed 5 bases at V and 2 bases at J, with 16 bases between. This CDR3 spans 15 amino acids. Germline CDR1 and CDR2: SGHAT and FQNNGV. CDR3 DNA sequence: TGTGCCAGCAGCCGAGCTACGACTACTGCCTACGAGCAGTACTTC. Translation: CASSRATTTAYEQYF.

In its sample, this clonotype was seen many times. This chain links TRBV12-3 or TRBV12-4 with TRBJ2-1, with 9 nucleotides matching TRBD1. Trimming took 6 bases from V and 8 from J; bases not matched to a gene: 5. The CDR3 contains 13 residues. The CDR3 region has the DNA TGTGCCAGCAGCAGGGACAGGGACGATGAGCAGTTCTTC. Translating gives CASSRDRDDEQFF.

This clonotype was found many times. The V gene is TRBV2, the J gene TRBJ2-1, with D tentatively TRBD2 (5 bases). Trimming shortened V by 5 bases and J by 0 bases, and 17 bases separated the two germline ends. The CDR3 is made up of 17 amino acids. Germline CDR1 SNHLY, CDR2 FYNNEI. CDR3 residues: CASSRTSLGSSYNEQFF. CDR3 DNA sequence: TGTGCCAGCAGTCGGACTTCGCTCGGAAGCTCCTACAATGAGCAGTTCTTC. The full variable domain, in which reference TRBV2 and TRBJ2-1 provide the parts outside the CDR3, is EPEVTQTPSHQVTQMGQEVILRCVPISNHLYFYWYRQILGQKVEFLVSFYNNEISEKSEIFDDQFSVERPDGSNFTLKIRSTKLEDSAMYFCASSRTSLGSSYNEQFFGPGTRLTVL.

This clonotype was counted at least ten times. The chain employs TRBV4-1 and TRBJ2-1; D ambiguous. V was pared by 3 bases and J by 8 bases, with 8 bases between. This CDR3 contains 12 residues. Germline assignment: CDR1 MGHRA and CDR2 YSYEKL. The CDR3 nucleotides are TGCGCCAGCAGCCAGGCCAGAGATGAGCAGTTCTTC. It translates to CASSQARDEQFF.

This clonotype was counted many times. The V call is TRBV5-1, the J call TRBJ1-2; the D is unclear. Looked up from germline, CDR1 is SGHRS and CDR2 is YFSETQ. This CDR3 has 14 amino acids. Trimming stripped 0 bases from V and 3 bases from J, with 9 bases between. Written as DNA, the CDR3 is TGCGCCAGCAGCTTGGGCCAGAATTACTATGGCTACACCTTC. Translation: CASSLGQNYYGYTF.